The 19 T cell receptor beta chains below come from one sample, sequenced in a study of Graves' ophthalmopathy and Graves' hyperthyroidism. RNA transcripts yielded amplified TCR beta CDR3 regions. Following a first-round RT-PCR that used HTBI primers, a second-round multiplex PCR was carried out. TCRdb re-called the multiplex PCR reads with MiXCR, one entry per CDR3 protein. The sample lists 660,000 or so distinct CDR3 sequences; roughly two fifths were seen once. Sequencing input: peripheral blood. The origin of the receptors is an adult man with Graves' ophthalmopathy.

This clonotype was counted many times. CDR3 coding DNA: TGTGCCAGCAGCCCCCGGGGTAGCGGGGGGAACTACGAGCAGTACTTC. The encoded protein is CASSPRGSGGNYEQYF. The chain links TRBV9 to TRBJ2-7, with TRBD2 matching over 10 bases. CDR1 is SGDLS and CDR2 is YYNGEE in the germline V gene. The J segment lost 3 bases and the V segment lost 4 bases, leaving 10 bases of the junction unmatched. The CDR3 covers 16 residues.

This clonotype was recorded many times. The rearrangement uses TRBV2 and TRBJ2-7; no clear D gene. Germline V gene lookup returns CDR1 SNHLY and CDR2 FYNNEI. The V end was cut by 3 bases, the J end by 3 bases, with 9 bases between. This CDR3 is 13 amino acids long. CDR3 region: CASSERNVYEQYF. Written as DNA, the CDR3 is TGTGCCAGCAGTGAGCGGAACGTCTACGAGCAGTACTTC.

With respect to this clonotype: At one end the junction does not follow the germline gene, possibly because of a read error. The rearrangement links TRBV7-8 to TRBJ2-2, with 9 bases matching TRBD2. Per the germline V gene, CDR1 is SGHVS and CDR2 is FQNEAQ. The CDR3 sequence is 14 residues long. CDR3 coding DNA: TGTGCCCGCAGCGGCGGGGGGGCAGGCGGGGAGCTGTTTTTT. Protein sequence: CARSGGGAGGELFF.

The chain joins TRBV7-9 to TRBJ2-7; D possibly corresponds to TRBD2 (5 bases). V was shortened by 2 bases and J by 12 bases, with 14 bases between the two germline ends. CDR3 length equals 12 residues. CDR1 SEHNR and CDR2 FQNEAQ come from the germline V gene (reference sequence). CDR3 nucleotide sequence: TGTGCCAGCAGCTTACCGAGCGGTAATTGGTACTTC. Translating gives CASSLPSGNWYF.

This clonotype showed up just a few times. The chain links TRBV30 to TRBJ1-6, with a possible D match to TRBD1 (6 bases). The CDR3 has 15 residues. Trimming took 4 bases from V and 7 from J, leaving 17 bases between them. Germline V gives CDR1 GTSNPN, CDR2 SVGIG (reference sequence). In DNA, the CDR3 is TGTGCCTGGACTACCGAGGGGGTGAGCAATTCACCCCTCCACTTT. Amino acids: CAWTTEGVSNSPLHF.

At least ten counts were recorded for this clonotype. The chain is built from TRBV7-2 and TRBJ2-7; TRBD1 matches at 9 bases. V was pared by 1 base and J by 11 bases, with 6 bases of the junction left unmatched. Per the germline V gene, CDR1 is SGHTA and CDR2 is FQGNSA. This CDR3 spans 13 amino acids. CDR3 nucleotides: TGTGCCAGCAGCTTAGGTGGGGGACAGGGAAAGTACTTC. It is translated as CASSLGGGQGKYF.

This clonotype was detected ten times or more. The chain recombines TRBV7-8 with TRBJ2-7; either TRBD1 or TRBD2 may fit D (5 bases each). V lost 1 base, J lost 3 bases, and 13 bases lay in between. The length of the CDR3 is 15 residues. Germline-derived CDR1 and CDR2 are SGHVS and FQNEAQ. CDR3 residues: CASSLVWGPNYEQYF. The CDR3 DNA reads TGTGCCAGCAGCTTAGTGTGGGGACCTAACTACGAGCAGTACTTC.

This clonotype was seen at least ten times. The chain links TRBV9 to TRBJ1-1, with TRBD1 matching 10 bases. Germline-derived CDR1 and CDR2 are SGDLS and YYNGEE. V trimming: 0 bases; J trimming: 3 bases; junction bases outside the gene matches: 2. This CDR3 region has 15 residues. In DNA, the CDR3 is TGTGCCAGCAGCGTAGTGGGGACAGGGGACACTGAAGCTTTCTTT. This sequence encodes CASSVVGTGDTEAFF.

In the case of this clonotype: At one boundary the junction diverges from the germline segment, which might be a read error. The chain employs TRBV5-1 and TRBJ2-5, with 11 bases matching TRBD2. Looked up from germline, CDR1 is SGHRS and CDR2 is YFSETQ. This CDR3 region has 15 residues. The DNA for the CDR3 is TGCACCAGCAGCTGGGGACTAGCGGCCCGAGAGACCCAGTACTTC. Translated: CTSSWGLAARETQYF.

V gene TRBV20-1 combines with J gene TRBJ1-3; 10 nucleotides agree with TRBD1. After removal of 5 bases from V and 4 bases from J, the junction contained 2 bases not matched to a gene. The germline CDR1 and CDR2 sequences are DFQATT and SNEGSKA (reference sequence). This CDR3 is built from 13 residues. DNA of the CDR3: TGCAGTGCTGACAGGGGGCGCGGAAACACCATATATTTT. This encodes CSADRGRGNTIYF.

This clonotype has a handful of counts. This chain connects TRBV4-3 to TRBJ1-5, with TRBD1 identical over 7 bases. The CDR3 length is 14 residues. Losses at the gene ends were 0 bases for V and 5 bases for J; bases not matched to a gene: 1. The germline V gene encodes CDR1 LGHNA and CDR2 YSLEER. The CDR3 protein is CASSQDRGYQPQHF. CDR3 in DNA: TGCGCCAGCAGCCAAGACAGGGGGTATCAGCCCCAGCATTTT.

This clonotype showed up many times. The chain is built from TRBV20-1 and TRBJ1-2, with 9 nucleotides matching TRBD1. In germline, CDR1 is DFQATT, CDR2 SNEGSKA (reference sequence). Trimming cost V 4 bases and J 2 bases; bases outside gene matches: 8. The CDR3 has 15 residues. CDR3 nucleotides: TGCAGTGCTAAGGGTACAGGGGGCACAAACTATGGCTACACCTTC. Protein product: CSAKGTGGTNYGYTF.

This clonotype was recorded many times. The chain joins TRBV19 to TRBJ1-2, with D perhaps TRBD1 (5 bases). This CDR3 has 14 residues. From germline, CDR1 is LNHDA and CDR2 SQIVND (reference sequence). V lost 7 bases, J lost 4 bases, and 16 bases lay in between. The CDR3 loop reads CASIRPGTSYGYTF. CDR3 coding DNA: TGTGCCAGTATACGCCCAGGGACCTCCTATGGCTACACCTTC.

The rearrangement links TRBV7-6 to TRBJ2-5, with 8 bases aligning to TRBD2. This CDR3 has 15 amino acids. Trimming cost V 5 bases and J 1 base; bases outside gene matches: 6. CDR1 SGHVS and CDR2 FNYEAQ come from the germline V gene. The CDR3 is CASSQYGLAQETQYF. CDR3 coding DNA: TGTGCCAGCAGCCAATACGGACTAGCCCAAGAGACCCAGTACTTC.

The chain has TRBV30 and TRBJ1-1; D gene uncertain. Germline-derived CDR1 and CDR2 are GTSNPN and SVGIG (reference sequence). This CDR3 comprises 13 residues. Trimming stripped 2 bases from V and 1 base from J, with 8 bases between. The CDR3 loop is CAWSHGANTEAFF. The CDR3 DNA reads as TGTGCCTGGAGTCACGGAGCGAACACTGAAGCTTTCTTT. The entire variable domain, with the rest obtained from reference TRBV30 and TRBJ1-1, is as follows: SQTIHQWPATLVQPVGSPLSLECTVEGTSNPNLYWYRQAAGRGLQLLFYSVGIGQISSEVPQNLSASRPQDRQFILSSKKLLLSDSGFYLCAWSHGANTEAFFGQGTRLTVV.

This clonotype was counted ten times or more. The chain recombines TRBV9 with TRBJ2-7; TRBD1 agrees at 8 bases. CDR1 is SGDLS and CDR2 is YYNGEE in the germline V gene. The CDR3 runs 14 residues. Trimming took 3 bases from V and 7 from J; bases not matched to a gene: 9. CDR3 sequence: CASSGRQGNGEQYF. The CDR3, as DNA: TGTGCCAGCAGCGGCCGACAGGGGAATGGTGAGCAGTACTTC.

This clonotype occurred many times. The chain carries TRBV9 and TRBJ1-1; 7 bases match TRBD1. Germline CDR1 and CDR2: SGDLS and YYNGEE. The CDR3 length is 13 residues. V trimming: 1 base; J trimming: 7 bases; junction bases outside the gene matches: 4. The CDR3 nucleotides are TGTGCCAGCAGCGTATCCCCAGGGGGTGAAGCTTTCTTT. It specifies CASSVSPGGEAFF.

This clonotype came up many times. V and J are TRBV9 and TRBJ2-5; D perhaps matches TRBD2 (5 bases). Per the germline V gene, CDR1 is SGDLS and CDR2 is YYNGEE. V shed 4 bases and J shed 5 bases, with 15 bases lying between them. This CDR3 is built from 14 residues. Written as DNA, the CDR3 is TGTGCCAGCAGCCCCCCTTTTAGCGTGGAGACCCAGTACTTC. The encoded protein is CASSPPFSVETQYF.

The gene calls are TRBV2 and TRBJ2-6; 9 positions agree with TRBD1. CDR1 is SNHLY and CDR2 is FYNNEI in the germline V gene. After removal of 5 bases from V and 11 bases from J, the junction contained 10 bases not matched to a gene. The CDR3 sequence is 15 residues long. The CDR3 protein is CASSQSGTGTYVLTF. CDR3 DNA sequence: TGTGCCAGCAGTCAATCCGGGACAGGGACCTACGTCCTGACTTTC.